The 16 T cell receptor beta chains below come from one sample, sequenced in a study of blood T cells in healthy people across ages. Alongside a J-beta primer mix, a sample-barcoded 5' primer served in a second PCR lasting about 7 to 12 cycles. MiXCR, run by TCRdb on the 5' RACE reads, gives a single entry per CDR3 protein. The sample has roughly 640,000 distinct CDR3 sequences; approximately 30% are singletons. Sequenced sample: blood. The receptors here all came from a woman aged 80 or older in good health.

This clonotype appeared many times. The V gene is TRBV6-5, the J gene TRBJ2-5, with D unresolved. V lost 0 bases and J lost 5, with 10 bases in between. Germline V gene data show CDR1 as MNHEY and CDR2 as SVGAGI. The CDR3 spans 14 residues. The CDR3: CASSYSSGAETQYF. DNA for the CDR3: TGTGCCAGCAGTTACTCATCAGGCGCGGAGACCCAGTACTTC.

This clonotype was counted ten times or more. This chain joins TRBV11-2 and TRBJ1-6; D is unclear. Deletions cut 1 base from V and 6 bases from J, with 13 bases between. The CDR3 is made up of 16 amino acids. CDR1 is SGHAT and CDR2 is FQNNGV in the germline V gene. CDR3: CASSLVGVRSNSPLHF. Written as DNA, the CDR3 is TGTGCCAGCAGCTTAGTTGGTGTCAGGTCTAATTCACCCCTCCACTTT.

This clonotype came up a few times. The CDR3 DNA follows: TGTGCCAGCTCACCGGACAGAGATTCACCCCTCCACTTT. It yields the protein CASSPDRDSPLHF. The gene calls are TRBV18 and TRBJ1-6; TRBD1 might be the D (6 bases). This CDR3 has 13 amino acids. CDR1 KGHSH and CDR2 LQKENI come from the germline V gene. With 3 bases removed from V and 8 bases from J, the gap between germline ends came to 8 bases.

Worth noting for this clonotype: A read error is possible here, since a much larger clone lies one base away. The chain couples TRBV4-3 to TRBJ2-5, with TRBD2 matching 8 bases. The J call could be wrong; TRBJ2-7 is a better fit for the DNA end. Germline-derived CDR1 and CDR2 are LGHNA and YSLEER. The CDR3 runs 14 residues. The CDR3 DNA follows: TGCGCCAACAGCACAACTAGCGGCCCCTACGAGCAGTACTTC. This translates into CANSTTSGPYEQYF.

As to this clonotype: A much larger clone lies a single base off, so this may be a read error. This rearrangement joins TRBV28 to TRBJ2-3; D gene unclear. CDR1 and CDR2 (germline): MDHEN, SYDVKM. The CDR3 is made up of 11 amino acids. Trimming pared 8 bases from V and 4 bases from J, leaving 7 bases between. CDR3 loop: CASESPDTQYF. CDR3 nucleotides: TGTGCCAGCGAGTCTCCAGATACGCAGTATTTT.

The chain links TRBV7-2 to TRBJ2-5; D gene unclear. The CDR3 contains 16 residues. CDR1 is SGHTA, CDR2 FQGNSA, per germline. Trimming took off 0 bases at V and 2 bases at J, with 13 bases between the two ends. CDR3 in amino acids: CASSLALGLAQETQYF. CDR3 DNA sequence: TGTGCCAGCAGCTTAGCCCTGGGCCTGGCTCAAGAGACCCAGTACTTC.

The chain recombines TRBV6-1 with TRBJ1-4; D not resolved. The germline CDR1 and CDR2 sequences are MNHNS and SASEGT. The length of the CDR3 is 13 residues. V lost 5 bases and J lost 8, with 12 bases in between. Here the CDR3 DNA reads TGTGCCAGCAGTAGCCCGGGCGGGGAAAAACTGTTTTTT. As protein: CASSSPGGEKLFF.

About this clonotype itself: This could be a read error, since a much larger clone is one nucleotide away. The J gene is TRBJ2-7, the V gene TRBV5-1, with TRBD2 matching over 10 bases. Germline V gives CDR1 SGHRS, CDR2 YFSETQ. The V and J ends lost 0 bases and 7 bases, in that order; junction bases with no gene match: 7. The CDR3 consists of 15 residues. The CDR3 nucleotides read TGCGCCAGCAGCTTGGCCCAAGCGGGGGGGAATGAGCAGTACTTC. This codes for CASSLAQAGGNEQYF.

This sequence joins TRBV20-1 and TRBJ2-6, with 9 bases lining up with TRBD1. Germline V gene sequence: CDR1 DFQATT, CDR2 SNEGSKA (reference sequence). This CDR3 has 17 amino acids. Trimming removed 4 bases from V and 1 base from J; junction bases left unmatched: 8. CDR3 region: CSAKAGTGRSGANVLTF. The CDR3 bases are TGCAGTGCTAAAGCCGGGACAGGGAGGTCTGGGGCCAACGTCCTGACTTTC.

This clonotype was seen only a few times. The chain links TRBV13 to TRBJ1-1, with 9 positions matching TRBD1. With 5 bases clipped from V and 3 bases from J, the junction kept 4 bases outside the gene matches. The germline V gene encodes CDR1 PRHDT and CDR2 FYEKMQ (reference sequence). The CDR3 sequence is 14 residues long. The CDR3 DNA reads TGTGCCAGCAGCGCGACAGGGGGGGACACTGAAGCTTTCTTT. This codes for CASSATGGDTEAFF. The full variable domain, its missing parts supplied by reference TRBV13 and TRBJ1-1, is AAGVIQSPRHLIKEKRETATLKCYPIPRHDTVYWYQQGPGQDPQFLISFYEKMQSDKGSIPDRFSAQQFSDYHSELNMSSLELGDSALYFCASSATGGDTEAFFGQGTRLTVV.

A few counts support this clonotype. This chain connects TRBV3-1 to TRBJ1-2, with D maybe TRBD1 (6 bases). CDR3 size: 15 residues. Germline CDR1 reads LGHDT; CDR2 reads YNNKEL (reference sequence). Between the trimmed V and J ends, which lost 2 bases and 0 bases, there was a span of 10 bases. This CDR3 reads CASSQPGHSNYGYTF. The CDR3 DNA reads as TGTGCCAGCAGCCAACCGGGACACTCTAACTATGGCTACACCTTC.

The gene calls are TRBV12-3 or TRBV12-4 and TRBJ1-6; 8 positions agree with TRBD1. The CDR3 length is 16 residues. V lost 4 bases to trimming and J lost 7 bases; unmatched junction nucleotides: 9. CDR3 bases: TGTGCCAGCAGTTCCATGGACAGGGTGGAAAATTCACCCCTCCACTTT. It is translated as CASSSMDRVENSPLHF.

This sequence joins TRBV5-1 and TRBJ1-1; tentative D call: TRBD1 (6 bases). Looked up from germline, CDR1 is SGHRS and CDR2 is YFSETQ. V lost 2 bases and J 4 bases, leaving 15 bases between the germline ends. The CDR3 covers 15 residues. For the CDR3, the DNA is TGCGCCAGCAGCTTCGATAGGGGGAGGGTCACTGAAGCTTTCTTT. Its protein is CASSFDRGRVTEAFF.

This clonotype was observed at least ten times. V is TRBV9 and J is TRBJ1-2, with a weak D call TRBD1 (6 bases). The CDR3 runs to 14 residues. The germline V gene has CDR1 SGDLS and CDR2 YYNGEE. V lost 0 bases and J lost 7, with 13 bases in between. In DNA form, the CDR3 reads TGTGCCAGCAGCGTAGCTCCGGGGGGCGGTGGCTACACCTTC. This gives the protein CASSVAPGGGGYTF.

The J gene is TRBJ1-2, the V gene TRBV7-3; possibly TRBD1 for D (6 bases). The CDR3 contains 15 residues. Germline V gene lookup returns CDR1 SGHTA and CDR2 FQGTGA. V was cut by 2 bases and J by 8 bases, with 18 bases left in between. CDR3 coding DNA: TGTGCCAGCAGCTTAGGCTTCCGGGGGGCGGGCGGCTACACCTTC. Translated: CASSLGFRGAGGYTF.

This clonotype was recorded many times. The V gene is TRBV12-3 or TRBV12-4, the J gene TRBJ2-1; 9 bases fit TRBD2. The CDR3 covers 15 residues. The V and J ends lost 1 base and 5 bases, in that order; junction bases with no gene match: 3. CDR3 sequence reads: CASSLGSSGNNEQFF. DNA for the CDR3: TGTGCCAGCAGTTTAGGGTCTAGCGGGAACAATGAGCAGTTCTTC.